The T cell receptor (beta chain) under discussion was sequenced for a study of blood T cells in healthy people across ages. For this clonotype: Its antigen is not known.

Regarding the study as a whole: Investigators treated diversity estimates from one million T cells as underestimates. Expanded clonotype shifts may have been confounded, as the donors had an unknown CMV status. Naive CD4+ cell counts and diversity both ran higher in long-lived than in aged donors.

The CDR3 sequence is 15 residues long. In germline, CDR1 is MNHNY, CDR2 SVGAGI (reference sequence). Trimming at V came to 2 bases and at J to 7 bases, leaving 8 bases not matched to a gene. Primed by a sample-barcoded 5' primer and a J-beta primer mix, a second PCR proceeded for about 6 to 11 cycles. A template-switch adaptor with 12 random nucleotides tagged each cDNA molecule. MiXCR, applied by TCRdb to the 5' RACE reads, yields one record per CDR3 protein. The repertoire holds about 1.8 million distinct CDR3 sequences, about 50% seen once, with 2.1% in the top ten. This sequence was found in a woman between 40 and 55 years old in good health. The rearrangement uses TRBV6-6 and TRBJ1-2; 9 bases line up with TRBD1. Material for sequencing was blood. In DNA, the CDR3 is TGTGCCAGCAGTTACGAATTACAGGGGGCCGGTGGCTACACCTTC. The encoded protein is CASSYELQGAGGYTF.